What follows are 27 T cell receptor beta chains derived from one specimen sequenced in a study of regulatory T cells in long-lasting Graves disease. Time point noted: persistent/refractory GD, antithyroid drugs over 5 years with positive TRAb. The TCR library was made from RNA that had been extracted from PBMCs in TRIzol. iRepertoire HTBI primers and Arm-PCR of CDR3 regions built TCR beta libraries. TCRdb called the multiplex PCR reads again in MiXCR, with one record for every CDR3 protein. The sample includes hundreds of thousands of distinct CDR3 sequences, roughly 22% of them seen just once. The sequences come from peripheral blood mononuclear cells (PBMCs), collected when the disease was refractory, from a patient treated with antithyroid drugs. The receptors stem from a female donor with Graves disease.

Regarding this clonotype: The missing conserved phenylalanine or tryptophan at the end of this CDR3 makes a read error likely. The J gene is TRBJ1-4, the V gene TRBV7-2; D gene uncertain. CDR3 size: 12 residues. The V gene lost 1 base and the J gene lost 11 bases, with 8 bases spanning the gap. Germline assignment: CDR1 SGHTA and CDR2 FQGNSA. The chain's CDR3 is CASSLGLEKLFL. As DNA, the CDR3 is TGTGCCAGCAGCTTAGGGCTGGAGAAACTGTTTCTT.

On this clonotype: A single base separates this from a much larger clone, so it may be a read error. The V and J genes are TRBV28 and TRBJ1-5, with D unclear. Trimming took off 5 bases at V and 2 bases at J, with 19 bases between the two ends. Germline V gene data show CDR1 as MDHEN and CDR2 as SYDVKM. This CDR3 has 17 residues. The CDR3 sequence: CASSHGLQRRGNQPQHF. In nucleotides, the CDR3 is TGTGCCAGCAGTCATGGGTTGCAGAGACGAGGCAATCAGCCCCAGCATTTT. The variable domain in full, with the rest retrieved from reference TRBV28 and TRBJ1-5, is DVKVTQSSRYLVKRTGEKVFLECVQDMDHENMFWYRQDPGLGLRLIYFSYDVKMKEKGDIPEGYSVSREKKERFSLILESASTNQTSMYLCASSHGLQRRGNQPQHFGDGTRLSIL.

Ten or more counts support this clonotype. The V call is TRBV6-1, the J call TRBJ2-5, with TRBD1 matching over 8 bases. CDR1 and CDR2 (germline): MNHNS, SASEGT. The CDR3 has 13 amino acids. Trimming cost V 8 bases and J 4 bases; bases outside gene matches: 6. The CDR3 loop reads CASGQGIPETQYF. Written as DNA, the CDR3 is TGTGCCAGCGGACAGGGAATCCCAGAGACCCAGTACTTC.

At least ten counts were recorded for this clonotype. CDR3 sequence: CASSLTGDPMNTEAFF. DNA of the CDR3: TGTGCCAGCAGTTTGACAGGGGACCCAATGAACACTGAAGCTTTCTTT. J is TRBJ1-1 and V is TRBV28, with 8 bases aligning to TRBD1. Per the germline V gene, CDR1 is MDHEN and CDR2 is SYDVKM. The junction had 6 bases not matched to a gene; V was cut back by 3 bases and J by 0 bases. This CDR3 region has 16 residues.

There are a few counts of this clonotype. The chain uses TRBV5-8 and TRBJ1-5; 10 positions agree with TRBD1. V was pared by 4 bases and J by 6 bases, with 7 bases of the junction left unmatched. This CDR3 comprises 15 residues. In germline, CDR1 is SGHTS, CDR2 YDEGEE. The CDR3: CASSPGTGDSQPQHF. The CDR3 nucleotides are TGTGCCAGCAGCCCCGGGACAGGGGATTCTCAGCCCCAGCATTTT.

In this sample, this clonotype turned up a few times. This sequence joins TRBV15 and TRBJ2-2; D gene unclear. Deletions cut 0 bases from V and 5 bases from J, with 13 bases between. The CDR3 has 16 residues. Germline V CDR1 and CDR2: LNHNV, YYDKDF (reference sequence). CDR3 protein: CATSRDFGARTGELFF. CDR3 coding DNA: TGTGCCACCAGCAGAGATTTCGGAGCGAGAACCGGGGAGCTGTTTTTT.

About this clonotype: One base away lies a much larger clone, so this may be a sequencing read error. The chain recombines TRBV7-2 with TRBJ2-7, with D unclear. The length of the CDR3 is 16 residues. Germline V gene data show CDR1 as SGHTA and CDR2 as FQGNSA. Trimming removed 5 bases from V and 2 bases from J, with 19 bases in between. In DNA, the CDR3 is TGTGCCAGCAGCCCCAGATCGGGTTCCAGCCCCTACGAGCAGTACTTC. Translating gives CASSPRSGSSPYEQYF.

In the case of this clonotype: A read error is possible here, since a much larger clone lies one base away. V usage is TRBV7-9 and J usage is TRBJ2-5; 14 bases fit TRBD2. This CDR3 region has 15 residues. J gave up 4 bases and V 5 bases, and 3 bases lay outside the gene matches. The germline CDR1 and CDR2 sequences are SEHNR and FQNEAQ (reference sequence). CDR3 nucleotide sequence: TGTGCCAGCAGCCGGGGACTAGCGGGAGTAGAGACCCAGTACTTC. Amino acid sequence: CASSRGLAGVETQYF.

V is TRBV18 and J is TRBJ1-6; D gene uncertain. CDR1 is KGHSH, CDR2 LQKENI, per germline. V lost 3 bases and J lost 7, with 10 bases in between. CDR3 length: 14 amino acids. Here the CDR3 reads CASSPGFSNSPLHF. DNA of the CDR3: TGTGCCAGCTCACCCGGATTTAGCAATTCACCCCTCCACTTT. Combining the CDR3 with reference TRBV18 and TRBJ1-6 gives the whole variable domain NAGVMQNPRHLVRRRGQEARLRCSPMKGHSHVYWYRQLPEEGLKFMVYLQKENIIDESGMPKERFSAEFPKEGPSILRIQQVVRGDSAAYFCASSPGFSNSPLHFGNGTRLTVT.

This clonotype was seen repeatedly, ten times or more. The V gene is TRBV5-1, the J gene TRBJ2-2; 10 bases line up with TRBD1. The V and J ends lost 0 bases and 4 bases, in that order; junction bases with no gene match: 3. CDR3 size: 16 residues. In germline, CDR1 is SGHRS, CDR2 YFSETQ. CDR3 in amino acids: CASSLADRGSTGELFF. CDR3 in DNA: TGCGCCAGCAGCTTGGCGGACAGGGGGAGCACCGGGGAGCTGTTTTTT.

The sample holds a few counts of this clonotype. The rearrangement uses TRBV9 and TRBJ1-2, with D tentatively TRBD1 (5 bases). The ends were cut back, 3 bases at V and 7 bases at J, with 19 bases in the middle. Germline assignment: CDR1 SGDLS and CDR2 YYNGEE. This CDR3 spans 15 amino acids. The CDR3 DNA reads TGTGCCAGCAGCGAGGGGATCGACAGAGGGGTTGGCTACACCTTC. It specifies CASSEGIDRGVGYTF. The complete variable domain, with remaining parts taken from reference TRBV9 and TRBJ1-2, reads DSGVTQTPKHLITATGQRVTLRCSPRSGDLSVYWYQQSLDQGLQFLIQYYNGEERAKGNILERFSAQQFPDLHSELNLSSLELGDSALYFCASSEGIDRGVGYTFGSGTRLTVV.

This clonotype was counted at least ten times. V usage is TRBV3-1 and J usage is TRBJ2-7; the D is unclear. The CDR3 totals 12 residues. Germline V gene lookup returns CDR1 LGHDT and CDR2 YNNKEL (reference sequence). Deletions cut 1 base from V and 6 bases from J, with 7 bases between. CDR3 sequence reads: CASSQGGSEQYF. The CDR3 bases are TGTGCCAGCAGCCAAGGGGGATCCGAGCAGTACTTC.

This clonotype was counted many times. The chain combines TRBV14 with TRBJ2-7; tentatively, D is TRBD1 or TRBD2 (5 bases each). Between the trimmed V and J ends, which lost 1 base and 3 bases, there was a span of 13 bases. This CDR3 has 15 amino acids. Germline CDR1 SGHDN, CDR2 FVKESK. The CDR3 nucleotides are TGTGCCAGCAGCCAAGGCTTCGGGGCGCACTACGAGCAGTACTTC. Its protein is CASSQGFGAHYEQYF.

This clonotype was counted at least ten times. This rearrangement joins TRBV20-1 to TRBJ2-7, with a tentative D call TRBD2 (7 bases). V was clipped by 0 bases and J by 2 bases, with 20 bases between them. CDR1 and CDR2 from the germline V gene are DFQATT and SNEGSKA (reference sequence). CDR3 length equals 17 residues. The DNA of the CDR3 is TGCAGTGCTAGAGACCCTGGGGGGCGGGGGACCACCTACGAGCAGTACTTC. Translation gives CSARDPGGRGTTYEQYF.

The rearrangement uses TRBV4-3 and TRBJ2-5; D unresolved. CDR3 length equals 14 residues. The germline V gene has CDR1 LGHNA and CDR2 YSLEER. V shed 2 bases and J shed 5 bases, with 12 bases lying between them. The CDR3 DNA reads TGCGCCAGCAGCCAATCGATTAGCTCTGAGACCCAGTACTTC. Residues: CASSQSISSETQYF.

This clonotype was detected ten times or more. This chain links TRBV28 with TRBJ2-5, with a possible D match to TRBD1 (6 bases). CDR1 is MDHEN, CDR2 SYDVKM, per germline. The germline V and J ends were trimmed by 4 bases and 4 bases, with 13 bases remaining between them. The CDR3 sequence is 14 residues long. This chain's CDR3 is CASSSQRGGETQYF. The CDR3 region has the DNA TGTGCCAGCAGTTCCCAGCGAGGGGGAGAGACCCAGTACTTC.

This clonotype came up many times. In nucleotides, the CDR3 is TGTGCCAGCAGTTCCCGTAAAGACGAGCAGTACTTC. Translation: CASSSRKDEQYF. The chain carries TRBV27 and TRBJ2-7; D uncertain. The CDR3 has 12 amino acids. Germline V gene data show CDR1 as MNHEY and CDR2 as SMNVEV (reference sequence). Trimming shortened V by 4 bases and J by 5 bases, and 9 bases separated the two germline ends.

There are many counts of this clonotype. CDR3 residues: CASSLGRAGGPETQYF. DNA of the CDR3: TGTGCCAGCAGCTTAGGACGAGCGGGAGGGCCGGAGACCCAGTACTTC. V and J are TRBV7-8 and TRBJ2-5; 10 bases are a match to TRBD2. J gave up 5 bases and V 1 base, and 7 bases lay outside the gene matches. Per germline, CDR1 SGHVS and CDR2 FQNEAQ. The CDR3 sequence is 16 residues long.

This chain joins TRBV6-2 or TRBV6-3 and TRBJ2-3, with D unclear. Per germline, CDR1 MNHEY and CDR2 SVGEGT. This CDR3 region has 16 residues. V lost 4 bases to trimming and J lost 2 bases, with 16 bases between them. In nucleotides, the CDR3 is TGTGCCAGCAGTTCTCGGTTAGCCTCCTCCACAGATACGCAGTATTTT. Amino acids: CASSSRLASSTDTQYF.

The chain uses TRBV13 and TRBJ1-1; no clear D gene. V lost 5 bases, J lost 2 bases, and 9 bases lay in between. There are 13 residues in the CDR3. Germline lookup yields CDR1 PRHDT and CDR2 FYEKMQ (reference sequence). CDR3 DNA: TGTGCCAGCAGCATTTATACAAACACTGAAGCTTTCTTT. Translating it yields CASSIYTNTEAFF.

On this clonotype itself: A single base separates this from a much larger clone, so it may be a read error. The rearrangement links TRBV6-5 to TRBJ1-2; D uncertain. CDR3 length equals 14 residues. Germline assignment: CDR1 MNHEY and CDR2 SVGAGI. The DNA for the CDR3 is TGTGCCAGCAGTTACTCGAGGGAATACTATAGCTACACCTTC. As protein: CASSYSREYYSYTF.

The chain has TRBV7-9 and TRBJ2-7, with D uncertain. The CDR3 is made up of 13 amino acids. Trimming shortened V by 5 bases and J by 3 bases, and 11 bases separated the two germline ends. Germline CDR1 is SEHNR and CDR2 is FQNEAQ (reference sequence). The DNA of the CDR3 is TGTGCCAGCAGCCCCCACTCCGGCTACGAGCAGTACTTC. As protein: CASSPHSGYEQYF.

This clonotype appeared a few times. The chain links TRBV9 to TRBJ1-1, with no clear D. Trimming cost V 0 bases and J 9 bases, with 9 bases left between them. Per germline, CDR1 SGDLS and CDR2 YYNGEE. The length of the CDR3 is 12 residues. As DNA, the CDR3 is TGTGCCAGCAGCGTAGAAGGGCAGCAAGCTTTCTTT. Encoded protein: CASSVEGQQAFF.

This chain uses TRBV27 with TRBJ1-4; 7 bases are shared with TRBD1. Germline V gene lookup returns CDR1 MNHEY and CDR2 SMNVEV (reference sequence). The CDR3 length is 18 residues. The V gene end was trimmed by 5 bases and the J gene end by 0 bases; junction bases not matched to a gene: 12. The CDR3 region has the DNA TGTGCCAGCAGTACTTTACAGGGGCCGTTTGCAACTAATGAAAAACTGTTTTTT. It codes for CASSTLQGPFATNEKLFF.

The count of this clonotype is one. The chain employs TRBV20-1 and TRBJ1-6; 10 bases align to TRBD1. V lost 3 bases, J lost 12 bases, and 8 bases stayed unmatched. The CDR3 has 14 residues. Germline V gives CDR1 DFQATT, CDR2 SNEGSKA (reference sequence). The CDR3 DNA reads as TGCAGTGCTAGTGGGGACAGGGGAATAGGACCCCTCCACTTT. This encodes CSASGDRGIGPLHF.

The sample holds many counts of this clonotype. V and J are TRBV7-2 and TRBJ1-4, with D perhaps TRBD1 (6 bases). The V end lost 5 bases, the J end lost 4 bases, and 11 bases lay between the germline ends. The germline V gene has CDR1 SGHTA and CDR2 FQGNSA. The CDR3 covers 14 residues. The CDR3 sequence is CASSLSDSNEKLFF. For the CDR3, the DNA is TGTGCCAGCAGCCTGTCGGACAGTAATGAAAAACTGTTTTTT.

This clonotype was observed at least ten times. The J gene is TRBJ2-7, the V gene TRBV27, with 7 bases lining up with TRBD2. The CDR3 runs 16 residues. With 2 bases clipped from V and 1 base from J, the junction kept 8 bases outside the gene matches. Germline V gene sequence: CDR1 MNHEY, CDR2 SMNVEV (reference sequence). CDR3 loop: CASSLAGVGPSYEQYF. CDR3 nucleotides: TGTGCCAGCAGTTTAGCGGGGGTTGGGCCTTCCTACGAGCAGTACTTC.